A single T cell receptor (beta chain) is shown here with its context. This sample is drawn from a study of shared T cell receptors in the human thymus. Profiled with immunoSEQ multiplex PCR; TCRdb holds only in-frame clones, not every one. The data contain 550,000 to 800,000 clones, 75% to 90% of them singletons. These sequences were also reported in another study, on human thymus T cells. As that report states: The sample donors, healthy Finnish infants, were having corrective surgery for congenital heart defects. Thymic samples were excised during corrective heart operations. Unrelated people showed highly overlapping thymic repertoires, related research reported.

The receptor's source is a girl in the first two years of life with a congenital heart defect. Material: thymocytes.

The CDR3 DNA reads as TGTGCCAGCAGTTTTGACCACAGACAAGAGACCCAGTACTTC. Amino acid sequence: CASSFDHRQETQYF. The chain uses TRBV27 and TRBJ2-5; D remains unclear. The CDR3 spans 14 residues. Germline V CDR1 and CDR2: MNHEY, SMNVEV (reference sequence). Trimming removed 3 bases at V and 2 bases at J, with 10 bases between.